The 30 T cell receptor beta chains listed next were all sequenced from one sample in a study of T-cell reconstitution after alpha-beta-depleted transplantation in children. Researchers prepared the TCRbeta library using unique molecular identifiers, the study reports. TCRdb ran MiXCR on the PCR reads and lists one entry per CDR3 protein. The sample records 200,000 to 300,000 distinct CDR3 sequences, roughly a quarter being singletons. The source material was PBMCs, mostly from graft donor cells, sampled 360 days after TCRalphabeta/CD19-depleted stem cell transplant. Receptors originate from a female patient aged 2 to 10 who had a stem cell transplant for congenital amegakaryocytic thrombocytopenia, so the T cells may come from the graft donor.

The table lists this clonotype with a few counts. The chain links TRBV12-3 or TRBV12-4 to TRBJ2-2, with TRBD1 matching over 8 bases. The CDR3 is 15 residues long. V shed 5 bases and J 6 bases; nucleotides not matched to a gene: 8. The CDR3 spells CASSDGTGMPGELFF. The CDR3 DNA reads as TGTGCCAGCAGTGACGGGACAGGAATGCCCGGGGAGCTGTTTTTT.

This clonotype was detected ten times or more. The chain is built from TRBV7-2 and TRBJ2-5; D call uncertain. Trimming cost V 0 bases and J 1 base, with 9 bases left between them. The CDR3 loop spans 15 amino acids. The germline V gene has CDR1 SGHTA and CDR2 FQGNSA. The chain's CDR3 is CASSLAGSLQETQYF. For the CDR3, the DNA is TGTGCCAGCAGCTTAGCGGGTTCCCTCCAAGAGACCCAGTACTTC.

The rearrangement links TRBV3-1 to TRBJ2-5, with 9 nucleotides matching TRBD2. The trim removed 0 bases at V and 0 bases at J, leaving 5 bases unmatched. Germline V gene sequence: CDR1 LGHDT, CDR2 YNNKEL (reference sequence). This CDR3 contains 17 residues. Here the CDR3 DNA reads TGTGCCAGCAGCCAAGACATCAGCGGGGGGAACCAAGAGACCCAGTACTTC. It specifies CASSQDISGGNQETQYF.

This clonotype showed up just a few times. CDR3 sequence (DNA): TGTGCCAGCAGCCCCCCGGTGCATGAAAAACTGTTTTTT. This translates into CASSPPVHEKLFF. The chain carries TRBV12-3 or TRBV12-4 and TRBJ1-4; D not certain. CDR3 size: 13 residues. The V end was cut by 6 bases, the J end by 6 bases, with 11 bases between.

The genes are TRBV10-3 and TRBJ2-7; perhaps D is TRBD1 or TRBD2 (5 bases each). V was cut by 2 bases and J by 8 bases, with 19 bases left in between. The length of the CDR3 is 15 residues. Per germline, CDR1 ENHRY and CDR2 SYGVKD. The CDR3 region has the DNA TGTGCCATCAGTGAGCCCGGGACGGCCCTTCTCAAGCAGTACTTC. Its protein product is CAISEPGTALLKQYF.

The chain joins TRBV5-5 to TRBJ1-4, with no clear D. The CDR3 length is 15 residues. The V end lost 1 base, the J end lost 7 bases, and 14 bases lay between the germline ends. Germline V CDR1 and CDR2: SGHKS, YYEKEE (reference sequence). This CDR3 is CASSLFRRVGEKLFF. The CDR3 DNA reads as TGTGCCAGCAGCTTGTTTAGGAGGGTGGGTGAAAAACTGTTTTTT.

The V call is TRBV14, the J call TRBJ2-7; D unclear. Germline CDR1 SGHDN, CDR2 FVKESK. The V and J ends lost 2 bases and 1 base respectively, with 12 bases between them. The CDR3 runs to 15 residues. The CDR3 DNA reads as TGTGCCAGCAGCCAATCGGCCAGGAGATCCTACGAGCAGTACTTC. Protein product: CASSQSARRSYEQYF.

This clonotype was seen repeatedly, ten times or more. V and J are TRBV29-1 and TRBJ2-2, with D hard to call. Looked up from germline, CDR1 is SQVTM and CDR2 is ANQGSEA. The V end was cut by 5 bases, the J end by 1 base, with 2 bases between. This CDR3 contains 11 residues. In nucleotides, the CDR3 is TGCAGCGTTCAGAACACCGGGGAGCTGTTTTTT. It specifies CSVQNTGELFF.

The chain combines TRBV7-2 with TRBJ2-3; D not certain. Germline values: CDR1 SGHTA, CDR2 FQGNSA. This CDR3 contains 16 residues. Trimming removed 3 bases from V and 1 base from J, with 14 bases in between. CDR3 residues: CASSFAILSGTDTQYF. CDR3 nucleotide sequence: TGTGCCAGCAGCTTCGCTATCCTTAGTGGCACAGATACGCAGTATTTT.

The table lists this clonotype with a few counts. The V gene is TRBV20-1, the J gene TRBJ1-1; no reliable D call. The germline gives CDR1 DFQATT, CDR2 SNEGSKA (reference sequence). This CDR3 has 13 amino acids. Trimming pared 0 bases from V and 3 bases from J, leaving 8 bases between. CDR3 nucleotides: TGCAGTGCTAGAGACGGTGGGTACACTGAAGCTTTCTTT. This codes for CSARDGGYTEAFF.

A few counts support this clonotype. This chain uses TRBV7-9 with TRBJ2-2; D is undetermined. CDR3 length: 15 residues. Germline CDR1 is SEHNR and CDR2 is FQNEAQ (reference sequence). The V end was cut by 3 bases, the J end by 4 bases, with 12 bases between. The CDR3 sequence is CASSLAAGVTGELFF. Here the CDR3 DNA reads TGTGCCAGCAGCTTGGCTGCCGGAGTCACCGGGGAGCTGTTTTTT.

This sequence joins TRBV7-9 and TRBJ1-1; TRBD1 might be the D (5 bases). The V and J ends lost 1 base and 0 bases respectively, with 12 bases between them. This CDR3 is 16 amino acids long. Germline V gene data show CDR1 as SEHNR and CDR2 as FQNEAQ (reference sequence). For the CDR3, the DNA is TGTGCCAGCAGCTTAGGGGAACAGGCGATGAACACTGAAGCTTTCTTT. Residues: CASSLGEQAMNTEAFF.

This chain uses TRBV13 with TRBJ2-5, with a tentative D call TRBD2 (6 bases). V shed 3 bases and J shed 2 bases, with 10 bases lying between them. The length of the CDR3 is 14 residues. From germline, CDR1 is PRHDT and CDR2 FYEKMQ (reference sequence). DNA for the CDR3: TGTGCCAGCAGCTTCGGGACTCGGCAAGAGACCCAGTACTTC. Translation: CASSFGTRQETQYF.

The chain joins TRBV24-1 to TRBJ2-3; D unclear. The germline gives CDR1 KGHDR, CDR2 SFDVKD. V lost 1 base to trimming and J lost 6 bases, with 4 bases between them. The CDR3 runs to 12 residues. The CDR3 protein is CATSDFEDTQYF. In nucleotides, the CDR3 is TGTGCCACCAGTGATTTCGAGGATACGCAGTATTTT.

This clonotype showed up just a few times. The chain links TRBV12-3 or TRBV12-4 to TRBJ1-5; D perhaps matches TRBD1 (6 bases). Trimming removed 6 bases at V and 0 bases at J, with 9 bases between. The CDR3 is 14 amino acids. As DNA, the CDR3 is TGTGCCAGCAGGGGGGACATTAGCAATCAGCCCCAGCATTTT. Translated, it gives CASRGDISNQPQHF.

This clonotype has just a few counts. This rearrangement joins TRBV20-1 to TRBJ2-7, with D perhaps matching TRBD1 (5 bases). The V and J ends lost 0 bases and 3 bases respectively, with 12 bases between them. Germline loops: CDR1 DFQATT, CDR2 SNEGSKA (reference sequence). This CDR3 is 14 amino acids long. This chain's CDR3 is CSAREDTSLYEQYF. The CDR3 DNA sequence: TGCAGTGCTAGAGAGGACACCTCTCTCTACGAGCAGTACTTC.

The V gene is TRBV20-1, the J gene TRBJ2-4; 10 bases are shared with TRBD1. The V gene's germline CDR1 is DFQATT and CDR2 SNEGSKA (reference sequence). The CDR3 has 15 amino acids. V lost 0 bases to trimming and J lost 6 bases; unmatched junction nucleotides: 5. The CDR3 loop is CSARDFGQGVNIQYF. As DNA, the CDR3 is TGCAGTGCTAGAGATTTCGGACAGGGGGTAAACATTCAGTACTTC.

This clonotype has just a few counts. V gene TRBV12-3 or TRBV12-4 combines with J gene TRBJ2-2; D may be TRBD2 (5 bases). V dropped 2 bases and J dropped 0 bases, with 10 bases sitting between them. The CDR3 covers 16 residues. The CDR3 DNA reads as TGTGCCAGCAGTTTATGGGCGGGTCCGAACACCGGGGAGCTGTTTTTT. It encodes CASSLWAGPNTGELFF.

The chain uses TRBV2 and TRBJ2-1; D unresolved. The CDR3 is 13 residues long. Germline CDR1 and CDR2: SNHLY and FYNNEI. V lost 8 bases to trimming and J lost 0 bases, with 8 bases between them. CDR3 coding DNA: TGTGCCAGCGAAAAGAGCTCCTACAATGAGCAGTTCTTC. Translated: CASEKSSYNEQFF.

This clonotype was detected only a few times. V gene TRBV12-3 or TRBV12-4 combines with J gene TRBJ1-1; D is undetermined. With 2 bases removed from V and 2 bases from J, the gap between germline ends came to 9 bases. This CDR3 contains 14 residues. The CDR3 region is CASSLTSANTEAFF. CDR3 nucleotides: TGTGCCAGCAGTTTAACGTCGGCAAACACTGAAGCTTTCTTT.

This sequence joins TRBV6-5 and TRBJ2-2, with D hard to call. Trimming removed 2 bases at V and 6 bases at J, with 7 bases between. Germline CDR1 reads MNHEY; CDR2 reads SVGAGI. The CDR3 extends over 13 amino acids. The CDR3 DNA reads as TGTGCCAGCAGTTACGTATCTTCCGGGGAGCTGTTTTTT. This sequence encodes CASSYVSSGELFF.

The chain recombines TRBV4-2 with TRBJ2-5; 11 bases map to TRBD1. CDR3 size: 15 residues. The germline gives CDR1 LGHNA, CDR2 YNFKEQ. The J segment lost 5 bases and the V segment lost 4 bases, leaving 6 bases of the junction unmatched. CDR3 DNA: TGTGCCAGCAGCCCCCGGACAGGGGGCCACGAGACCCAGTACTTC. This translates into CASSPRTGGHETQYF.

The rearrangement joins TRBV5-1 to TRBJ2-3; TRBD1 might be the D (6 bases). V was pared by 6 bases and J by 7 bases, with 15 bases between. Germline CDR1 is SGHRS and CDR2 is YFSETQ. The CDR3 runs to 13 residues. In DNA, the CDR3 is TGCGCCAGCATCGTCGACAGGACTTATACGCAGTATTTT. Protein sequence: CASIVDRTYTQYF.

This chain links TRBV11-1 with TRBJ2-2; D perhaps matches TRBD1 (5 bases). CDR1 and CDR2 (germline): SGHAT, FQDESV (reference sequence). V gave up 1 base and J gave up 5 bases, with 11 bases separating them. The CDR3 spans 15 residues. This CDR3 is CASSLERPGTGELFF. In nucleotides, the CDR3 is TGTGCCAGCAGCTTAGAGAGGCCAGGGACCGGGGAGCTGTTTTTT.

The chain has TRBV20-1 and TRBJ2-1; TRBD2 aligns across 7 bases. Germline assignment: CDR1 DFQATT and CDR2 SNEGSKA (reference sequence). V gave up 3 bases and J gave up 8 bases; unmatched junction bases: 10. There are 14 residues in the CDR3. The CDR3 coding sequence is TGCAGTGCTAGTCGGGGCGGGAGTGGCGATGAGCAGTTCTTC. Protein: CSASRGGSGDEQFF.

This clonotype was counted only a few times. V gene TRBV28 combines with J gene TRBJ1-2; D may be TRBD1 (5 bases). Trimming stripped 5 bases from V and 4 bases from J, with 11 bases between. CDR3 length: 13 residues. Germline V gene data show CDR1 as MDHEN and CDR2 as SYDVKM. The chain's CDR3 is CASSNDSLYGYTF. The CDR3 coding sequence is TGTGCCAGCAGTAACGACAGCCTCTATGGCTACACCTTC.

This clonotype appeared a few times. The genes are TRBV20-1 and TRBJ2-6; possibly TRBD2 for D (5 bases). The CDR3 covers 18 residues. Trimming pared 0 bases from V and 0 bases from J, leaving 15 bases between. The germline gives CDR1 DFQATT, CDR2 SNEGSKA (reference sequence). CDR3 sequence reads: CSARDRQWRPSGANVLTF. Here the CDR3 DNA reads TGCAGTGCTAGAGATCGGCAGTGGAGGCCCTCTGGGGCCAACGTCCTGACTTTC.

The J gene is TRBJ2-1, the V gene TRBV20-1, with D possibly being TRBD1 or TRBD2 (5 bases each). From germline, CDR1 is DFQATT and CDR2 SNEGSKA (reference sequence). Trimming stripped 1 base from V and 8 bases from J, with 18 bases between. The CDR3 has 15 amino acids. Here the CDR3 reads CSARVTGTVVDEQFF. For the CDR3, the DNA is TGCAGTGCTAGAGTCACCGGGACGGTAGTCGATGAGCAGTTCTTC.

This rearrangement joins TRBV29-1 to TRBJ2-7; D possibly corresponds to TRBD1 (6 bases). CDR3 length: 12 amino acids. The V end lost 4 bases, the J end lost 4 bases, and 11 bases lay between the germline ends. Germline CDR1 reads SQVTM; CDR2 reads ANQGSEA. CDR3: CSVVLQGYEQYF. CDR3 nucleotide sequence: TGCAGCGTTGTATTACAGGGTTACGAGCAGTACTTC.

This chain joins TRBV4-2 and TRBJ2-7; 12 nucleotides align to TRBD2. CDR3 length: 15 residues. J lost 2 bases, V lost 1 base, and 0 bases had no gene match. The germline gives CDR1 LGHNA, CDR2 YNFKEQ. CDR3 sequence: CASSQASGRAYEQYF. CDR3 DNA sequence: TGTGCCAGCAGCCAAGCTAGCGGGAGGGCCTACGAGCAGTACTTC.